The clone carrying this T cell receptor beta chain was counted many times. The antigen is not known. Arm-PCR of CDR3 regions and iRepertoire HTBI primers were used to build TCR beta libraries. One entry per CDR3 protein results from TCRdb running MiXCR on the multiplex PCR reads. The sample records about 660,000 distinct CDR3 sequences, 25% to 35% being singletons. Trimming cost V 3 bases and J 5 bases, with 11 bases left between them. There are 13 residues in the CDR3. Time point noted: persistent/refractory GD, antithyroid drugs over 5 years with positive TRAb. After RNA was extracted from PBMCs, the TCR library was made from it. Each patient gave approximately 8.8 milliliters of EDTA-anticoagulated peripheral blood. This record comes from a study of regulatory T cells in long-lasting Graves disease. Broader study findings: Persistent Graves' patients showed less TCR diversity than newly diagnosed patients showed. There were preferences for TRBV28, TRBJ1-2 and TRBJ2-5 in persistent disease.

This receptor was identified in a female donor with Graves disease. Source: peripheral blood mononuclear cells (PBMCs), taken when the disease was refractory, from a patient treated with antithyroid drugs. The chain has TRBV12-3 or TRBV12-4 and TRBJ2-7; D tentatively reads TRBD1 or TRBD2 (5 bases each). The CDR3 sequence is CASSLGTANEQYF. For the CDR3, the DNA is TGTGCCAGCAGTTTGGGGACGGCCAACGAGCAGTACTTC.